The 17 T cell receptor beta chains below were found in one sample sequenced in a study of T cell responses to AZD1222 COVID-19 vaccine. Sequencing used immunoSEQ multiplex PCR; TCRdb keeps in-frame clones, though not all of them. This repertoire shows about 130,000 clones, 85% to 90% found once; its top ten account for under 2%. Sequenced here: peripheral blood, sampled on day 0 of AZD1222 vaccination. These receptors originate from an adult in good health.

This chain joins TRBV7-8 and TRBJ2-1; TRBD2 aligns across 13 bases. Germline-derived CDR1 and CDR2 are SGHVS and FQNEAQ. V was clipped by 5 bases and J by 9 bases; unmatched bases: 16. This CDR3 is built from 18 residues. DNA for the CDR3: TGTGCCAGCAGCCATAGACTCGGGACTAGCGGGGTAATGGGTGAGCAGTTCTTC. Residues: CASSHRLGTSGVMGEQFF.

The chain employs TRBV7-7 and TRBJ2-5, with TRBD1 matching 8 bases. The CDR3 totals 15 residues. Losses at the gene ends were 4 bases for V and 5 bases for J; bases not matched to a gene: 9. CDR1 SSHAT and CDR2 FNYEAQ come from the germline V gene (reference sequence). CDR3 in DNA: TGTGCCAGCAGCTCGACGACAGGGGTTTTCGAGACCCAGTACTTC. Protein product: CASSSTTGVFETQYF. The variable domain in full, with the rest retrieved from reference TRBV7-7 and TRBJ2-5, is GAGVSQSPRYKVTKRGQDVTLRCDPISSHATLYWYQQALGQGPEFLTYFNYEAQPDKSGLPSDRFSAERPEGSISTLTIQRTEQRDSAMYRCASSSTTGVFETQYFGPGTRLLVL.

V usage is TRBV4-1 and J usage is TRBJ2-1; D unclear. Trimming removed 0 bases at V and 8 bases at J, with 14 bases between. This CDR3 spans 15 amino acids. From germline, CDR1 is MGHRA and CDR2 YSYEKL. CDR3 coding DNA: TGCGCCAGCAGCCAAGATAGTCCAAGATTCTATGAGCAGTTCTTC. Residues: CASSQDSPRFYEQFF.

V gene TRBV10-3 combines with J gene TRBJ2-1; a possible D gene is TRBD1 (6 bases). The V and J ends lost 2 bases and 1 base respectively, with 6 bases between them. The CDR3 length is 14 residues. Germline V gene data show CDR1 as ENHRY and CDR2 as SYGVKD. Written as DNA, the CDR3 is TGTGCCATCAGTGAGGACAGGTCCTACAATGAGCAGTTCTTC. It encodes CAISEDRSYNEQFF.

J is TRBJ1-2 and V is TRBV27; D perhaps matches TRBD1 (6 bases). The V and J ends lost 0 bases and 4 bases respectively, with 12 bases between them. CDR1 is MNHEY, CDR2 SMNVEV, per germline (reference sequence). The CDR3 runs to 15 residues. The CDR3 loop reads CASSLSFSGAYGYTF. Here the CDR3 DNA reads TGTGCCAGCAGTTTATCCTTTTCGGGGGCCTATGGCTACACCTTC.

The chain carries TRBV5-1 and TRBJ1-3; unclear D gene. V gave up 4 bases and J gave up 0 bases, with 8 bases separating them. From germline, CDR1 is SGHRS and CDR2 YFSETQ. There are 14 residues in the CDR3. CDR3 residues: CASSPGTSGNTIYF. Written as DNA, the CDR3 is TGCGCCAGCAGCCCCGGCACCTCTGGAAACACCATATATTTT.

V and J are TRBV6-5 and TRBJ1-5; TRBD1 is a possible D gene (6 bases). The germline V and J ends were trimmed by 8 bases and 4 bases, with 12 bases remaining between them. Per the germline V gene, CDR1 is MNHEY and CDR2 is SVGAGI. The length of the CDR3 is 13 residues. CDR3 amino acids: CASCQGPNQPQHF. The CDR3 DNA reads TGTGCCAGCTGTCAGGGGCCGAATCAGCCCCAGCATTTT.

The chain has TRBV5-1 and TRBJ1-1, with D perhaps TRBD1 (5 bases). The CDR3 totals 14 residues. V was trimmed by 3 bases and J by 1 base, leaving 10 bases between them. CDR1 and CDR2 (germline): SGHRS, YFSETQ. The chain's CDR3 is CASSSLTANTEAFF. DNA of the CDR3: TGCGCCAGCAGCTCCCTGACAGCGAACACTGAAGCTTTCTTT.

In this sample, this clone turned up a few times. The chain combines TRBV27 with TRBJ2-6; tentative D call: TRBD1 (5 bases). Germline values: CDR1 MNHEY, CDR2 SMNVEV (reference sequence). The CDR3 extends over 13 amino acids. Trimming cost V 7 bases and J 4 bases, with 8 bases left between them. The CDR3 region has the DNA TGTGCCAGCACAGGGCCCGGGGCCAACGTCCTGACTTTC. Translated: CASTGPGANVLTF.

The chain joins TRBV5-4 to TRBJ2-1; D is perhaps TRBD1 (5 bases). The CDR3 is 14 residues long. Germline-derived CDR1 and CDR2 are SGHNT and YYREEE (reference sequence). Deletions cut 1 base from V and 0 bases from J, with 5 bases between. CDR3 nucleotide sequence: TGTGCCAGCAGCTTGAGGGGCTCCTACAATGAGCAGTTCTTC. This encodes CASSLRGSYNEQFF. Full variable domain (missing parts from reference TRBV5-4 and TRBJ2-1): ETGVTQSPTHLIKTRGQQVTLRCSSQSGHNTVSWYQQALGQGPQFIFQYYREEENGRGNFPPRFSGLQFPNYSSELNVNALELDDSALYLCASSLRGSYNEQFFGPGTRLTVL.

This chain links TRBV4-2 with TRBJ1-2; no definite D call. The CDR3 loop spans 14 amino acids. Germline CDR1 and CDR2: LGHNA and YNFKEQ. Trimming cost V 0 bases and J 3 bases, with 8 bases left between them. The CDR3 region is CASSQDREDYGYTF. The CDR3 coding sequence is TGTGCCAGCAGCCAAGATAGGGAAGACTATGGCTACACCTTC.

This chain links TRBV5-5 with TRBJ1-1; 8 bases map to TRBD1. The germline gives CDR1 SGHKS, CDR2 YYEKEE (reference sequence). The CDR3 runs to 16 residues. Losses at the gene ends were 2 bases for V and 0 bases for J; bases not matched to a gene: 6. In nucleotides, the CDR3 is TGTGCCAGCAGCTTAATGGGACAGGCTTTGAACACTGAAGCTTTCTTT. It yields the protein CASSLMGQALNTEAFF. Together with reference TRBV5-5 and TRBJ1-1, the CDR3 gives the full variable domain: DAGVTQSPTHLIKTRGQQVTLRCSPISGHKSVSWYQQVLGQGPQFIFQYYEKEERGRGNFPDRFSARQFPNYSSELNVNALLLGDSALYLCASSLMGQALNTEAFFGQGTRLTVV.

The chain joins TRBV3-1 (or the pseudogene TRBV3-2) to TRBJ2-2; 8 nucleotides agree with TRBD2. Germline V CDR1 and CDR2: LGHDT, YNNKEL (reference sequence). The CDR3 contains 16 residues. V gave up 4 bases and J gave up 1 base; unmatched junction bases: 5. CDR3 residues: CASSPAGVGNTGELFF. Written as DNA, the CDR3 is TGTGCCAGCAGCCCAGCGGGAGTAGGGAACACCGGGGAGCTGTTTTTT.

This clone was detected only a few times. The genes are TRBV2 and TRBJ2-7; D unresolved. CDR3 length equals 11 residues. Germline loops: CDR1 SNHLY, CDR2 FYNNEI. Trimming stripped 6 bases from V and 2 bases from J, with 5 bases between. This chain's CDR3 is CASSWTYEQYF. In DNA, the CDR3 is TGTGCCAGCAGCTGGACCTACGAGCAGTACTTC.

The rearrangement joins TRBV5-5 to TRBJ1-1; D is uncertain. The V and J ends lost 1 base and 7 bases respectively, with 11 bases between them. The CDR3 covers 13 residues. Germline V gene lookup returns CDR1 SGHKS and CDR2 YYEKEE (reference sequence). In DNA, the CDR3 is TGTGCCAGCAGCTTGATATCTAGACTTGAAGCTTTCTTT. Protein: CASSLISRLEAFF.

The J gene is TRBJ1-5, the V gene TRBV6-1; D ambiguous. The germline V gene encodes CDR1 MNHNS and CDR2 SASEGT. The CDR3 is 16 residues long. V was cut by 4 bases and J by 1 base, with 14 bases left in between. The CDR3 region has the DNA TGTGCCAGCAGTGTTCAAGGGCCAAGAAGCAATCAGCCCCAGCATTTT. Translation gives CASSVQGPRSNQPQHF.

The chain has TRBV20-1 and TRBJ1-2, with D tentatively TRBD1 (5 bases). CDR3 length: 11 residues. Germline values: CDR1 DFQATT, CDR2 SNEGSKA (reference sequence). Between the trimmed V and J ends, which lost 6 bases and 13 bases, there was a span of 18 bases. The CDR3 loop reads CSAEMGGVVTF. CDR3 nucleotide sequence: TGCAGTGCGGAGATGGGGGGTGTCGTCACCTTC.